These T cell receptor beta chains were read from a single sample in a study of control samples from healthy donors and cancer patients. This table comes from immunoSEQ multiplex PCR, and its TCRdb copy is limited to in-frame clones, with some not included. Among more than 10,000 clones, approximately 93% were seen once, and the ten largest hold approximately 15%. Input material: PBMCs. The receptors originated from a man older than 75 with lung cancer. Each CDR3 is given with its conserved first and last residue. D genes are given only for firm matches. Clone size is not always given. Where it is, it says once, few, many or a class for expanded clones.

.,TRBV5-6,.,TRBJ1-5,14,CASSSDGTEQPQHF,TGTGCCAGCAGTTCGGACGGGACCGAGCAGCCCCAGCATTTT
.,TRBV7-8,TRBD1,TRBJ1-2,17,CASSLGGRGPEDYGYTF,TGTGCCAGCAGCTTAGGGGGCAGGGGGCCTGAAGACTATGGCTACACCTTC
.,TRBV2,.,TRBJ2-5,15,CASSDLGGPWETQYF,TGTGCCAGCAGTGACCTTGGGGGTCCTTGGGAGACCCAGTACTTC
.,TRBV28,.,TRBJ1-2,13,CASRPTVYYGYTF,TGTGCCAGCAGGCCCACAGTTTACTATGGCTACACCTTC
few,TRBV14,.,TRBJ1-2,13,CASSQEGTYGYTF,TGTGCCAGCAGCCAAGAAGGCACATATGGCTACACCTTC
.,TRBV5-1,TRBD1,TRBJ1-2,16,CASSRGTGTGNAGYTF,TGCGCCAGCAGCCGCGGTACCGGGACAGGGAACGCTGGCTACACCTTC
once,TRBV18,.,TRBJ1-4,14,CASSPRDPPGKLFF,TGTGCCAGCTCCCCCCGGGACCCCCCGGGAAAACTGTTTTTT
.,TRBV27,.,TRBJ1-5,16,CASSLSPGGPNQPQHF,TGTGCCAGCAGTTTATCGCCCGGGGGCCCTAATCAGCCCCAGCATTTT
.,TRBV5-1,.,TRBJ1-2,13,CASSQTGNYGYTF,TGCGCCAGCAGCCAAACAGGGAACTATGGCTACACCTTC
.,TRBV2,.,TRBJ2-3,13,CASSEEGPDTQYF,TGTGCCAGCAGTGAGGAGGGCCCAGATACGCAGTATTTT
.,TRBV5-1,TRBD2,TRBJ2-1,15,CASRLAGGSYNEQFF,TGCGCCAGCAGGCTAGCGGGGGGCTCCTACAATGAGCAGTTCTTC
.,TRBV19,TRBD2,TRBJ2-1,22,CASSINPPTGLAEVVSYNEQFF,TGTGCCAGTAGTATAAACCCCCCCACGGGGCTAGCGGAGGTCGTCTCCTACAATGAGCAGTTCTTC
.,TRBV6-5,.,TRBJ1-1,12,CASSPKRPEAFF,TGTGCCAGCAGTCCAAAAAGGCCTGAAGCTTTCTTT
once,TRBV19,.,TRBJ1-1,15,CASRVAGVGNTEAFF,TGTGCCAGTAGAGTTGCAGGGGTGGGGAACACTGAAGCTTTCTTT
once,TRBV7-2,.,TRBJ2-7,13,CASSPRAYDEQYF,TGTGCCAGCAGCCCTCGGGCCTACGACGAGCAGTACTTC
.,TRBV5-1,TRBD1,TRBJ2-5,13,CASSRDREGTQYF,TGCGCCAGCAGCCGGGACAGGGAGGGGACCCAGTACTTC
.,TRBV20-1,TRBD1,TRBJ2-1,14,CSASTDRGINEQFF,TGCAGTGCTAGTACTGACAGGGGGATCAATGAGCAGTTCTTC
.,TRBV20-1,.,TRBJ2-5,11,CSVRIRETQYF,TGCAGTGTCCGTATTAGAGAGACCCAGTACTTC
.,TRBV2,TRBD2,TRBJ2-3,16,CASSGGLAGDTDTQYF,TGTGCCAGCAGTGGTGGACTAGCGGGGGACACAGATACGCAGTATTTT
.,TRBV6-5,TRBD1,TRBJ1-1,15,CASSYPGQGFPEAFF,TGTGCCAGCAGTTACCCGGGACAGGGATTCCCAGAAGCTTTCTTT
.,TRBV5-1,.,TRBJ2-1,15,CASSPDGGPYNEQFF,TGCGCCAGCAGCCCCGATGGGGGACCCTACAATGAGCAGTTCTTC
.,TRBV27,.,TRBJ1-6,16,CASSLDLGGRESPLHF,TGTGCCAGCAGTTTAGACCTAGGTGGCAGGGAGTCACCCCTCCACTTT
.,TRBV9,TRBD1,TRBJ1-1,14,CASSVTGANTEAFF,TGTGCCAGCAGCGTGACAGGGGCGAACACTGAAGCTTTCTTT
.,TRBV7-9,.,TRBJ1-5,14,CASSTGHSNQPQHF,TGTGCCAGCAGCACTGGACACAGCAATCAGCCCCAGCATTTT
.,TRBV12-3/TRBV12-4,TRBD2,TRBJ2-1,12,CASRLADNEQFF,TGTGCCAGCAGGCTAGCGGACAATGAGCAGTTCTTC
.,TRBV10-3,.,TRBJ1-5,13,CASMEVVNQPQHF,TGTGCCTCAATGGAGGTAGTCAATCAGCCCCAGCATTTT
.,TRBV5-1,TRBD1,TRBJ1-2,12,CASRVDRVGYTF,TGCGCCAGCAGGGTGGACAGGGTTGGCTACACCTTC
.,TRBV7-9,.,TRBJ1-4,12,CASSFKGEKLFF,TGTGCCAGCAGCTTTAAGGGTGAAAAACTGTTTTTT
.,TRBV21-1,.,TRBJ2-1,16,CASSKKSSEPYNEQFF,TGTGCCAGCAGCAAAAAGTCTAGCGAACCCTACAATGAGCAGTTCTTC
.,TRBV6-2/TRBV6-3,.,TRBJ1-1,13,CASSLLTNTEAFF,TGTGCCAGCAGCCTACTAACTAACACTGAAGCTTTCTTT
.,TRBV15,TRBD1,TRBJ1-1,17,CATSRAQGASRGAEAFF,TGTGCCACCAGCAGAGCACAGGGGGCGAGTCGGGGCGCTGAAGCTTTCTTT
.,TRBV6-5,TRBD1,TRBJ1-4,14,CASTLTGGGEKLFF,TGTGCCAGCACCCTGACAGGGGGAGGGGAAAAACTGTTTTTT
.,TRBV11-2,.,TRBJ2-3,17,CASSLDLRGRNTDTQYF,TGTGCCAGCAGCTTAGATCTCCGGGGACGGAACACAGATACGCAGTATTTT
.,TRBV18,TRBD2,TRBJ2-3,16,CASSPKSGGLEGTQYF,TGTGCCAGCTCACCGAAGAGCGGGGGCCTCGAGGGTACGCAGTATTTT
.,TRBV7-2,TRBD1,TRBJ1-5,15,CASSRDQRQGGSQHF,TGTGCCAGCAGCCGGGACCAACGACAGGGGGGGTCCCAGCATTTT
few,TRBV7-3,.,TRBJ2-3,15,CASSWGDSETDTQYF,TGTGCCAGCAGCTGGGGGGACTCGGAGACAGATACGCAGTATTTT
.,TRBV11-2,.,TRBJ1-2,13,CASSVGTRYGYTF,TGTGCCAGCAGCGTCGGGACCCGCTATGGCTACACCTTC
.,TRBV29-1,.,TRBJ2-7,13,CSVGELGSYEQYF,TGCAGCGTTGGGGAGTTGGGCTCCTACGAGCAGTACTTC
once,TRBV27,TRBD2,TRBJ2-1,14,CASSLNVGLDEQFF,TGTGCCAGCAGTTTAAATGTGGGACTAGATGAGCAGTTCTTC
.,TRBV9,TRBD1,TRBJ1-5,15,CASSDGTASNQPQHF,TGTGCCAGCAGCGATGGGACAGCTAGCAATCAGCCCCAGCATTTT
.,TRBV12-3/TRBV12-4,.,TRBJ1-1,12,CASSPATRGAFF,TGTGCCAGCAGTCCAGCTACTAGGGGAGCTTTCTTT
.,TRBV25-1,.,TRBJ2-5,15,CASSTLGGGEETQYF,TGTGCCAGCAGCACTCTTGGAGGGGGAGAAGAGACCCAGTACTTC
.,TRBV6-5,.,TRBJ2-3,14,CASRRDTGTDTQYF,TGTGCCAGCCGGCGGGACACCGGCACAGATACGCAGTATTTT
.,TRBV7-3,.,TRBJ1-1,13,CASSWDGRAEAFF,TGTGCCAGCAGCTGGGACGGGAGGGCCGAAGCTTTCTTT
.,TRBV11-2,TRBD1,TRBJ1-1,15,CASSLRTGGGTEAFF,TGTGCCAGCAGCTTACGCACAGGGGGAGGCACTGAAGCTTTCTTT
.,TRBV19,.,TRBJ1-1,15,CASSTGGGGGTEAFF,TGTGCCAGTAGTACAGGCGGCGGGGGAGGAACTGAAGCTTTCTTT
.,TRBV5-1,.,TRBJ1-1,14,CASSLESENTEAFF,TGCGCCAGCAGCTTGGAGTCTGAGAACACTGAAGCTTTCTTT
.,TRBV6-5,TRBD1,TRBJ1-4,13,CASKEGAIEKLFF,TGTGCCAGCAAGGAGGGGGCAATTGAAAAACTGTTTTTT
.,TRBV27,.,TRBJ1-4,8,CASSGLFF,TGTGCCAGCAGTGGGCTGTTTTTT
.,TRBV28,.,TRBJ1-6,16,CASGVSSTPGSSPLHF,TGTGCCAGCGGGGTATCTTCTACCCCGGGGTCTTCACCCCTCCACTTT
.,TRBV7-2,.,TRBJ1-5,16,CASSEFPGEGNQPQHF,TGTGCCAGCAGCGAATTCCCCGGCGAGGGCAATCAGCCCCAGCATTTT
.,TRBV7-2,TRBD1,TRBJ2-3,15,CASSRGQGRADTQYF,TGTGCCAGCAGCCGGGGACAGGGGCGAGCAGATACGCAGTATTTT
once,TRBV7-2,.,TRBJ1-2,12,CASSLMGYGYTF,TGTGCCAGCAGCTTAATGGGTTATGGCTACACCTTC
.,TRBV6-4,.,TRBJ1-5,15,CASSDSAGMGQPQHF,TGTGCCAGCAGTGACTCGGCGGGGATGGGCCAGCCCCAGCATTTT